The 18 T cell receptor beta chains in this list originate from one sample, sequenced in a study of shared clonotypes between healthy human individuals (dated by TCRdb to 2018 to 2021). Library preparation used the immunoSEQ multiplex PCR assay. TCRdb holds this immuneACCESS table with in-frame rearrangements only. Some clones are missing; in checked studies, unresolved V genes explain under half, and the rest has no known cause. This sample is represented by 850,000 to 1,200,000 clones; 70% to 80% of them were singletons. The top ten hold nearly 1.5% of the sample. The sample was memory CD4+ T cells sorted from blood. Taken with the paper, the label for cell subset or site translates to: CD45RA-negative fraction. The receptors were gathered from a man between 18 and 29 years old in good health.

The CDR3 here is CASRVRIYSYEQYF. CDR3 DNA sequence: TGTGCCAGCAGGGTAAGGATCTACTCCTACGAGCAGTACTTC. The V call is TRBV6-5, the J call TRBJ2-7; D is undetermined. V was clipped by 6 bases and J by 0 bases, with 12 bases between them. This CDR3 has 14 residues. CDR1 and CDR2 from the germline V gene are MNHEY and SVGAGI.

V and J are TRBV9 and TRBJ2-2; D not certain. This CDR3 spans 13 amino acids. Germline V gene data show CDR1 as SGDLS and CDR2 as YYNGEE. The V end lost 3 bases, the J end lost 8 bases, and 11 bases lay between the germline ends. CDR3 in DNA: TGTGCCAGCAGCGCCTTGTTTGGAGGGGAGCTGTTTTTT. The encoded protein is CASSALFGGELFF.

The V and J genes are TRBV11-2 and TRBJ1-4, with 8 bases aligning to TRBD1. V trimming: 4 bases; J trimming: 4 bases; junction bases outside the gene matches: 2. CDR3 size: 14 residues. Per the germline V gene, CDR1 is SGHAT and CDR2 is FQNNGV. The CDR3 region is CASSYRGNNEKLFF. CDR3 in DNA: TGTGCCAGCAGCTACAGGGGGAATAATGAAAAACTGTTTTTT.

The sample holds a few counts of this clone. The rearrangement joins TRBV6-1 to TRBJ2-2; TRBD1 aligns across 9 bases. Trimming removed 6 bases from V and 4 bases from J; junction bases left unmatched: 6. Germline CDR1 reads MNHNS; CDR2 reads SASEGT. The CDR3 is 15 residues long. CDR3 sequence: CASRRTGASTGELFF. DNA for the CDR3: TGTGCCAGCAGGAGGACAGGGGCTAGCACCGGGGAGCTGTTTTTT.

In DNA, the CDR3 is TGCGCCAGCAGTGGATCTACAGGGAGTTTTACGTCGGTCGAGCAGTACTTC. It specifies CASSGSTGSFTSVEQYF. The rearrangement uses TRBV10-2 and TRBJ2-7; TRBD1 is a possible D gene (6 bases). The V gene's germline CDR1 is WSHSY and CDR2 SAAADI. This CDR3 comprises 17 residues. V lost 4 bases to trimming and J lost 6 bases, with 25 bases between them.

The V gene is TRBV29-1, the J gene TRBJ2-7; no clear D gene. With 4 bases removed from V and 0 bases from J, the gap between germline ends came to 7 bases. The germline V gene encodes CDR1 SQVTM and CDR2 ANQGSEA. CDR3 length equals 12 residues. CDR3 sequence (DNA): TGCAGCGTTGCGGGTGACTCCTACGAGCAGTACTTC. Its translation is CSVAGDSYEQYF.

CDR3 bases: TGCAGTCCCCACACAGATACGCAGTATTTT. Its protein is CSPHTDTQYF. J is TRBJ2-3 and V is TRBV20-1; D call uncertain. Looked up from germline, CDR1 is DFQATT and CDR2 is SNEGSKA (reference sequence). The germline V and J ends were trimmed by 8 bases and 2 bases, with 5 bases remaining between them. The CDR3 length is 10 residues.

This chain connects TRBV6-5 to TRBJ1-2, with TRBD1 matching 7 bases. Trimming at V came to 6 bases and at J to 3 bases, leaving 7 bases not matched to a gene. Germline V lookup: CDR1 MNHEY, CDR2 SVGAGI. This CDR3 is built from 14 residues. The CDR3 sequence: CASREGAGHYGYTF. CDR3 DNA sequence: TGTGCCAGCAGAGAGGGGGCGGGACACTATGGCTACACCTTC.

This clone was counted only a few times. At the DNA level, this CDR3 is encoded by other sequences in the same sample as well. This chain links TRBV18 with TRBJ2-1, with 11 bases aligning to TRBD2. There are 15 residues in the CDR3. V trimming: 3 bases; J trimming: 4 bases; junction bases outside the gene matches: 2. Germline CDR1 reads KGHSH; CDR2 reads LQKENI. Here the CDR3 reads CASSPRLAGYNEQFF. Here the CDR3 DNA reads TGTGCCAGCTCACCGAGACTAGCGGGATACAATGAGCAGTTCTTC.

On this clone: Different DNA sequences within this sample yield the same CDR3. The genes are TRBV5-1 and TRBJ1-6; D might be TRBD1 (6 bases). CDR1 is SGHRS and CDR2 is YFSETQ in the germline V gene. The CDR3 contains 14 residues. The ends were cut back, 2 bases at V and 5 bases at J, with 8 bases in the middle. For the CDR3, the DNA is TGCGCCAGCAGCTTAGGACAGAATAATTCACCCCTCCACTTT. Its translation is CASSLGQNNSPLHF. Full variable domain (remainder filled in from reference TRBV5-1 and TRBJ1-6): KAGVTQTPRYLIKTRGQQVTLSCSPISGHRSVSWYQQTPGQGLQFLFEYFSETQRNKGNFPGRFSGRQFSNSRSEMNVSTLELGDSALYLCASSLGQNNSPLHFGNGTRLTVT.

The genes are TRBV5-1 and TRBJ2-3; the D call may be TRBD1 or TRBD2 (5 bases each). From germline, CDR1 is SGHRS and CDR2 YFSETQ. V was shortened by 0 bases and J by 1 base, with 9 bases between the two germline ends. The CDR3 is 15 amino acids. CDR3 amino acids: CASSLETGRTDTQYF. CDR3 coding DNA: TGCGCCAGCAGCTTGGAAACGGGACGCACAGATACGCAGTATTTT. Using reference TRBV5-1 and TRBJ2-3 for the parts outside the CDR3, the full variable domain is KAGVTQTPRYLIKTRGQQVTLSCSPISGHRSVSWYQQTPGQGLQFLFEYFSETQRNKGNFPGRFSGRQFSNSRSEMNVSTLELGDSALYLCASSLETGRTDTQYFGPGTRLTVL.

V is TRBV19 and J is TRBJ2-7; D unclear. The V end lost 3 bases, the J end lost 2 bases, and 8 bases lay between the germline ends. The germline CDR1 and CDR2 sequences are LNHDA and SQIVND (reference sequence). This CDR3 region has 13 residues. In nucleotides, the CDR3 is TGTGCCAGTAGTATGAAACCGGCCTACGAGCAGTACTTC. Its protein product is CASSMKPAYEQYF.

Worth noting for this clone: One end of the junction fails to match germline, which may point to a read error. The DNA of the CDR3 is TGTGCCAGCAGCTCCTCCGGGACAGAAGTGGATTTT. Protein product: CASSSSGTEVDF. The chain employs TRBV7-8 and TRBJ1-5; TRBD1 matches 7 bases. This CDR3 is 12 amino acids long. Germline-derived CDR1 and CDR2 are SGHVS and FQNEAQ.

CDR3 in amino acids: CASSYLPVSNQPQHF. The DNA of the CDR3 is TGTGCCAGCAGTTACTTGCCAGTAAGCAATCAGCCCCAGCATTTT. V and J are TRBV6-6 and TRBJ1-5; D ambiguous. The V gene lost 1 base and the J gene lost 1 base, with 8 bases spanning the gap. CDR1 is MNHNY and CDR2 is SVGAGI in the germline V gene (reference sequence). The CDR3 contains 15 residues.

The chain employs TRBV7-2 and TRBJ2-7; weak D call: TRBD2 (6 bases). V was shortened by 5 bases and J by 4 bases, with 15 bases between the two germline ends. Germline CDR1 reads SGHTA; CDR2 reads FQGNSA. This CDR3 is built from 14 residues. The CDR3 DNA follows: TGTGCCAGCAGCCCCGGAGGGAGTTGGTACGAGCAGTACTTC. This encodes CASSPGGSWYEQYF.

CDR3 protein: CASSLTDRVEETQYF. CDR3 nucleotide sequence: TGTGCCAGCAGCTTAACGGACAGGGTGGAAGAGACCCAGTACTTC. The rearrangement joins TRBV7-3 to TRBJ2-5; 8 bases align to TRBD1. In germline, CDR1 is SGHTA, CDR2 FQGTGA. This CDR3 has 15 amino acids. After removal of 0 bases from V and 3 bases from J, the junction contained 3 bases not matched to a gene.

The V gene is TRBV10-3, the J gene TRBJ2-7, with D perhaps matching TRBD2 (6 bases). This CDR3 has 15 amino acids. From germline, CDR1 is ENHRY and CDR2 SYGVKD. V was trimmed by 0 bases and J by 4 bases, leaving 13 bases between them. CDR3 nucleotide sequence: TGTGCCATCAGTGAGTCGCCTAGCGCGGGATACGAGCAGTACTTC. Amino acid sequence: CAISESPSAGYEQYF.

The genes are TRBV6-1 and TRBJ2-1; TRBD2 matches 11 bases. The germline gives CDR1 MNHNS, CDR2 SASEGT. The junction had 9 bases not matched to a gene; V was cut back by 6 bases and J by 8 bases. This CDR3 has 15 amino acids. The CDR3 nucleotides are TGTGCCAGCAGCTTACTAGCGGGAGTTAGGGATGAGCAGTTCTTC. Its translation: CASSLLAGVRDEQFF.